These 12 T cell receptor beta chains share one sample of origin, sequenced in a study of radiotherapy plus CTLA-4 blockade in lung cancer. Sequencing was performed with immunoSEQ multiplex PCR; in TCRdb, only in-frame clones are kept and a portion is missing. The sample includes about 49,000 clones, approximately 85% of them seen just once. This material consisted of peripheral blood, taken from a patient treated with radiotherapy plus ipilimumab. The receptor set was obtained from a human donor with non-small cell lung cancer whose response to radiotherapy plus ipilimumab could not be evaluated.

The chain uses TRBV27 and TRBJ1-5; D uncertain. The CDR3 spans 14 residues. V shed 3 bases and J shed 3 bases, with 9 bases lying between them. Germline loops: CDR1 MNHEY, CDR2 SMNVEV (reference sequence). The CDR3 DNA reads TGTGCCAGCAGTTTGCACGCTATCAATCAGCCCCAGCATTTT. It yields the protein CASSLHAINQPQHF.

The J gene is TRBJ2-5, the V gene TRBV14; D is uncertain. The tail of the sequence fits TRBJ2-7 better, so the J call may be wrong. Germline V CDR1 and CDR2: SGHDN, FVKESK. There are 15 residues in the CDR3. This CDR3 is CASSQEYNANYEQYF. The CDR3, as DNA: TGTGCCAGCAGCCAAGAATATAACGCGAACTACGAGCAGTACTTC.

The chain joins TRBV11-2 to TRBJ1-5; perhaps TRBD1 as D (5 bases). CDR3 length equals 15 residues. Trimming cost V 1 base and J 3 bases, with 10 bases left between them. Germline V gene lookup returns CDR1 SGHAT and CDR2 FQNNGV. The CDR3, as DNA: TGTGCCAGCAGCTTAGCAGGGTTCTCCAATCAGCCCCAGCATTTT. The encoded protein is CASSLAGFSNQPQHF. Complete variable domain (other parts from reference TRBV11-2 and TRBJ1-5): EAGVAQSPRYKIIEKRQSVAFWCNPISGHATLYWYQQILGQGPKLLIQFQNNGVVDDSQLPKDRFSAERLKGVDSTLKIQPAKLEDSAVYLCASSLAGFSNQPQHFGDGTRLSIL.

This clone was seen only a few times. J is TRBJ1-1 and V is TRBV4-2, with D possibly TRBD1 on 5 matching bases. The length of the CDR3 is 15 residues. The V end was cut by 8 bases, the J end by 1 base, with 17 bases between. Germline V gene sequence: CDR1 LGHNA, CDR2 YNFKEQ. The DNA of the CDR3 is TGTGCCAGCTCCGCCGGGGGATCGGGGAACACTGAAGCTTTCTTT. Translation: CASSAGGSGNTEAFF.

The chain uses TRBV7-3 and TRBJ2-3; possible D gene TRBD1, 6 bases. Germline V CDR1 and CDR2: SGHTA, FQGTGA. This CDR3 contains 16 residues. Trimming removed 3 bases at V and 3 bases at J, with 16 bases between. The CDR3 here is CASSFDTGSPTDTQYF. CDR3 sequence (DNA): TGTGCCAGCAGCTTCGACACAGGGTCCCCTACAGATACGCAGTATTTT.

The gene calls are TRBV28 and TRBJ2-7; 7 bases match TRBD2. CDR1 and CDR2 from the germline V gene are MDHEN and SYDVKM. The CDR3 covers 11 residues. V lost 10 bases and J lost 3; bases outside the gene matches: 3. The CDR3 bases are TGTGCCATCACGGGGGGCTACGAGCAGTACTTC. Amino acids: CAITGGYEQYF.

Worth noting for this clone: One end of the junction fails to match germline, which may point to a read error. This CDR3 is also generated by other DNA sequences in the sample. This chain links TRBV29-1 with TRBJ2-2; 10 nucleotides align to TRBD2. This CDR3 comprises 16 residues. Germline V gene sequence: CDR1 SQVTM, CDR2 ANQGSEA. Written as DNA, the CDR3 is TGCAGCGTTGAACTAGCGGGAGTCTCTAACACCGGGGAACTGTTTTTT. Its protein product is CSVELAGVSNTGELFF.

Worth noting for this clone: Given the absence of the conserved phenylalanine or tryptophan at the CDR3 end, a read error is likely. The chain links TRBV28 to TRBJ2-4, with TRBD1 matching over 10 bases. V lost 2 bases and J lost 1; bases outside the gene matches: 5. This CDR3 has 17 amino acids. Germline CDR1 is MDHEN and CDR2 is SYDVKM. The CDR3 region is CASSLPRTGGAKNIQYL. In DNA, the CDR3 is TGTGCCAGCAGTTTACCCAGGACAGGGGGGGCCAAAAACATTCAGTACCTC.

V is TRBV6-1 and J is TRBJ1-2; D call uncertain. Looked up from germline, CDR1 is MNHNS and CDR2 is SASEGT. V lost 6 bases and J lost 0, with 14 bases in between. This CDR3 comprises 15 residues. DNA for the CDR3: TGTGCCAGCAGCCGTTTAGTGAGCGCTAACTATGGCTACACCTTC. It yields the protein CASSRLVSANYGYTF.

J is TRBJ1-5 and V is TRBV6-1; TRBD1 agrees at 7 bases. The V and J ends lost 6 bases and 3 bases, in that order; junction bases with no gene match: 5. Germline CDR1 and CDR2: MNHNS and SASEGT. This CDR3 comprises 14 residues. The DNA for the CDR3 is TGTGCCAGCAGGACGGGACAGTTCAATCAGCCCCAGCATTTT. This sequence encodes CASRTGQFNQPQHF.

The chain uses TRBV7-8 and TRBJ2-7; 7 bases line up with TRBD1. This CDR3 region has 14 residues. Germline CDR1 is SGHVS and CDR2 is FQNEAQ. V was pared by 5 bases and J by 5 bases, with 9 bases of the junction left unmatched. CDR3 in amino acids: CASSKTGYLNEQYF. The DNA for the CDR3 is TGTGCCAGCAGCAAGACAGGGTATTTGAACGAGCAGTACTTC.

There are a few counts of this clone. The gene calls are TRBV5-8 and TRBJ1-5; no clear D. The CDR3 covers 16 residues. CDR1 SGHTS and CDR2 YDEGEE come from the germline V gene. V lost 6 bases to trimming and J lost 0 bases, with 16 bases between them. CDR3 sequence: CASNGRAAYSNQPQHF. In DNA, the CDR3 is TGTGCCAGCAACGGGAGAGCCGCTTATAGCAATCAGCCCCAGCATTTT.